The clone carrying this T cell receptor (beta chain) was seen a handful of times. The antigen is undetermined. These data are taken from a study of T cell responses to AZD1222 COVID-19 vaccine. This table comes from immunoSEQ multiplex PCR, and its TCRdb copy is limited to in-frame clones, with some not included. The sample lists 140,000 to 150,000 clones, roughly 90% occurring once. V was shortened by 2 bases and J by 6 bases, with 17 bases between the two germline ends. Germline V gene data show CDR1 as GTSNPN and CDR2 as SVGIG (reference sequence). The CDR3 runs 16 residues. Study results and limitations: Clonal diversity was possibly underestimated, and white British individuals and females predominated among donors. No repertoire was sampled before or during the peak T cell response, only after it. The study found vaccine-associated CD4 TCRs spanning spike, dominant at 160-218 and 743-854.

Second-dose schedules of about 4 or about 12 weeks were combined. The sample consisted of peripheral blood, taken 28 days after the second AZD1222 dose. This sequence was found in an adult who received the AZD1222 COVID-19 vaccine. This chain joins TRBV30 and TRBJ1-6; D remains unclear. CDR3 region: CAWSSVGTVLNSPLHF. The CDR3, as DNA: TGTGCCTGGAGTTCGGTAGGCACTGTACTTAATTCACCCCTCCACTTT.